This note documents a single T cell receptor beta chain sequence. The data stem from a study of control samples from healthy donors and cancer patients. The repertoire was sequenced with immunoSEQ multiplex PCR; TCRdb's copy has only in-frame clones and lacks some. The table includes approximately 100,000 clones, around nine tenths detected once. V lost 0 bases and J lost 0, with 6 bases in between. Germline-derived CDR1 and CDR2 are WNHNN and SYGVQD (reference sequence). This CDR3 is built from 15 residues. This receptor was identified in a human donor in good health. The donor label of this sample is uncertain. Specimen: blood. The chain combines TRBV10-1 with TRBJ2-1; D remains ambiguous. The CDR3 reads CASSESGSSYNEQFF. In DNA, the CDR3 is TGCGCCAGCAGTGAGTCGGGCAGCTCCTACAATGAGCAGTTCTTC.